The 16 T cell receptor beta chains below were found in one sample sequenced in a study of blood T cell repertoires in COVID-19. Measured with immunoSEQ multiplex PCR; TCRdb has only the in-frame clones, and not every one. Found here are some 260,000 clones, 86% of them singletons; the top ten hold less than 2%. Sequencing was performed on PBMCs or T cells enriched from blood (not recorded which). The receptors come from a man between 40 and 49 years old who had recovered from COVID-19.

This clone was detected a few times. CDR3 coding DNA: TGTGCCAGCAGTTTCAGTGACTCCCGAAGCGCTGAAGCTTTCTTT. The encoded protein is CASSFSDSRSAEAFF. The gene calls are TRBV28 and TRBJ1-1; the D is unclear. V was pared by 3 bases and J by 6 bases, with 17 bases between. This CDR3 is built from 15 residues. In germline, CDR1 is MDHEN, CDR2 SYDVKM.

The genes are TRBV29-1 and TRBJ2-2; TRBD1 is a possible D gene (5 bases). Trimming took off 3 bases at V and 3 bases at J, with 5 bases between the two ends. The CDR3 runs to 12 residues. Germline assignment: CDR1 SQVTM and CDR2 ANQGSEA. The CDR3 loop reads CSVDRDTGELFF. As DNA, the CDR3 is TGCAGCGTTGACAGGGACACCGGGGAGCTGTTTTTT.

This clone was counted a few times. The rearrangement uses TRBV29-1 and TRBJ2-1; D remains unclear. V dropped 0 bases and J dropped 2 bases, with 8 bases sitting between them. The CDR3 runs 14 residues. Germline assignment: CDR1 SQVTM and CDR2 ANQGSEA. This CDR3 reads CSVEERSTYNEQFF. The DNA for the CDR3 is TGCAGCGTTGAAGAGCGTAGCACCTACAATGAGCAGTTCTTC.

The V call is TRBV5-4, the J call TRBJ1-1; tentative D call: TRBD1 (6 bases). V lost 0 bases and J 4 bases, leaving 13 bases between the germline ends. The CDR3 covers 15 residues. CDR1 and CDR2 (germline): SGHNT, YYREEE (reference sequence). DNA of the CDR3: TGTGCCAGCAGCTTGGAGTTAGGGGGAAGCACTGAAGCTTTCTTT. It is translated as CASSLELGGSTEAFF. Based on the CDR3 plus reference TRBV5-4 and TRBJ1-1, the full variable domain is ETGVTQSPTHLIKTRGQQVTLRCSSQSGHNTVSWYQQALGQGPQFIFQYYREEENGRGNFPPRFSGLQFPNYSSELNVNALELDDSALYLCASSLELGGSTEAFFGQGTRLTVV.

This clone has only a few counts. V usage is TRBV14 and J usage is TRBJ1-2; no firm D call. Trimming removed 8 bases from V and 8 bases from J, with 24 bases in between. CDR1 is SGHDN, CDR2 FVKESK, per germline. This CDR3 comprises 15 residues. The DNA for the CDR3 is TGTGCCAGCTCAGCCCAATGGCAGGCCCCCTGGGGCTACACCTTC. This codes for CASSAQWQAPWGYTF.

The chain joins TRBV7-9 to TRBJ2-1; D uncertain. Germline loops: CDR1 SEHNR, CDR2 FQNEAQ (reference sequence). There are 14 residues in the CDR3. V was pared by 2 bases and J by 1 base, with 6 bases between. The CDR3 DNA sequence: TGTGCCAGCAGCTTAACGGGTTCCTACAATGAGCAGTTCTTC. This sequence encodes CASSLTGSYNEQFF.

This chain joins TRBV15 and TRBJ2-1; D is possibly TRBD2 (8 bases). Germline CDR1 reads LNHNV; CDR2 reads YYDKDF (reference sequence). The V gene lost 5 bases and the J gene lost 1 base, with 30 bases spanning the gap. The CDR3 runs 21 residues. DNA of the CDR3: TGTGCCACCAGCCGGGCCAGGGGGGCTAGCGGGCATGGGTCATCCTACAATGAGCAGTTCTTC. Encoded protein: CATSRARGASGHGSSYNEQFF.

The rearrangement joins TRBV9 to TRBJ2-7; 11 bases map to TRBD2. J gave up 2 bases and V 3 bases, and 7 bases lay outside the gene matches. The CDR3 loop spans 16 amino acids. In germline, CDR1 is SGDLS, CDR2 YYNGEE. The chain's CDR3 is CASSARLAGRAYEQYF. In nucleotides, the CDR3 is TGTGCCAGCAGCGCCCGACTAGCGGGACGGGCCTACGAGCAGTACTTC. Based on the CDR3 plus reference TRBV9 and TRBJ2-7, the full variable domain is DSGVTQTPKHLITATGQRVTLRCSPRSGDLSVYWYQQSLDQGLQFLIQYYNGEERAKGNILERFSAQQFPDLHSELNLSSLELGDSALYFCASSARLAGRAYEQYFGPGTRLTVT.

The CDR3 loop reads CATSKKKGQLTGELFF. CDR3 in DNA: TGTGCCACCAGCAAAAAAAAGGGACAGCTCACCGGGGAGCTGTTTTTT. The gene calls are TRBV24-1 and TRBJ2-2, with 7 bases fitting TRBD1. Germline V CDR1 and CDR2: KGHDR, SFDVKD. The J segment lost 4 bases and the V segment lost 7 bases, leaving 11 bases of the junction unmatched. The CDR3 is 16 residues long.

The J gene is TRBJ2-2, the V gene TRBV11-2; 7 positions match TRBD2. V shed 4 bases and J 5 bases; nucleotides not matched to a gene: 4. The CDR3 runs to 14 residues. Germline CDR1 SGHAT, CDR2 FQNNGV. The CDR3 loop is CASSWGGATGELFF. In nucleotides, the CDR3 is TGTGCCAGCAGCTGGGGAGGGGCGACCGGGGAGCTGTTTTTT. The complete variable domain, with remaining parts taken from reference TRBV11-2 and TRBJ2-2, reads EAGVAQSPRYKIIEKRQSVAFWCNPISGHATLYWYQQILGQGPKLLIQFQNNGVVDDSQLPKDRFSAERLKGVDSTLKIQPAKLEDSAVYLCASSWGGATGELFFGEGSRLTVL.

The chain combines TRBV28 with TRBJ1-2; 9 nucleotides agree with TRBD1. Germline assignment: CDR1 MDHEN and CDR2 SYDVKM. This CDR3 is built from 15 residues. With 6 bases clipped from V and 3 bases from J, the junction kept 8 bases outside the gene matches. The CDR3 sequence: CASRTGTGSDYGYTF. In nucleotides, the CDR3 is TGTGCCAGCAGAACCGGGACAGGGAGCGACTATGGCTACACCTTC.

The rearrangement links TRBV18 to TRBJ2-5, with 7 positions matching TRBD1. Trimming removed 1 base from V and 5 bases from J; junction bases left unmatched: 7. Germline CDR1 KGHSH, CDR2 LQKENI. The CDR3 has 15 amino acids. The CDR3, as DNA: TGTGCCAGCTCACCACAAGACAGGGTTCGGGAGACCCAGTACTTC. Encoded protein: CASSPQDRVRETQYF.

This chain joins TRBV11-3 and TRBJ2-1; TRBD1 matches 10 bases. The CDR3 length is 15 residues. V shed 5 bases and J 3 bases; nucleotides not matched to a gene: 4. Per the germline V gene, CDR1 is SGHNT and CDR2 is YENEEA. The DNA of the CDR3 is TGTGCCAGCAGCACCGGGACAGGGGACTACAATGAGCAGTTCTTC. Encoded protein: CASSTGTGDYNEQFF.

This clone has only one observation. This chain connects TRBV28 to TRBJ1-3, with 10 bases lining up with TRBD1. Germline CDR1 and CDR2: MDHEN and SYDVKM. Trimming took 5 bases from V and 3 from J; bases not matched to a gene: 13. The CDR3 spans 18 residues. The CDR3 reads CASSHSRDRGTGGNTIYF. The CDR3 coding sequence is TGTGCCAGCAGTCACTCCCGGGACAGGGGAACCGGTGGAAACACCATATATTTT.

The chain uses TRBV7-2 and TRBJ2-5; TRBD2 matches at 12 bases. The J segment lost 2 bases and the V segment lost 4 bases, leaving 2 bases of the junction unmatched. CDR1 is SGHTA, CDR2 FQGNSA, per germline. The CDR3 has 15 residues. DNA of the CDR3: TGTGCCAGCAGCTACGGGACTAGCGGGCAAGAGACCCAGTACTTC. Translation gives CASSYGTSGQETQYF.

The V and J genes are TRBV9 and TRBJ2-3; TRBD1 aligns across 9 bases. The CDR3 is 15 amino acids. Germline-derived CDR1 and CDR2 are SGDLS and YYNGEE. V trimming: 4 bases; J trimming: 1 base; junction bases outside the gene matches: 4. CDR3 DNA sequence: TGTGCCAGCAGCCACCGACAGGGGGGCACAGATACGCAGTATTTT. Translation gives CASSHRQGGTDTQYF.